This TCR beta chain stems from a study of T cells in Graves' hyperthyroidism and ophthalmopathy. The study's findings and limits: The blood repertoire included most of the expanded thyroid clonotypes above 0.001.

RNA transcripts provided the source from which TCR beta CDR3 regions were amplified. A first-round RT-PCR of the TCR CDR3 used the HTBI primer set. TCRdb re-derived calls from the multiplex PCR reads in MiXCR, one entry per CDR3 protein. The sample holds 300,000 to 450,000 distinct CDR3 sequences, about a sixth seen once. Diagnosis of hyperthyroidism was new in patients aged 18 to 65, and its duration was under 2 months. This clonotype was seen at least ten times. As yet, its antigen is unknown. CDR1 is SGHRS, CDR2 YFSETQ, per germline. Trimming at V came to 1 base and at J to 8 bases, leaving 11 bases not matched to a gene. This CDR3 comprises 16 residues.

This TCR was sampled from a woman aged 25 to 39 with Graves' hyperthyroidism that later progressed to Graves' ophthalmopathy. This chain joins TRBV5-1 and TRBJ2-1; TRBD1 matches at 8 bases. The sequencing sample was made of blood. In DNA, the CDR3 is TGCGCCAGCAGCTTGTCTTTCGGGACAGGTTTGTATGAGCAGTTCTTC. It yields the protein CASSLSFGTGLYEQFF.